Listed below are T cell receptor beta chains from one sample, sequenced in a study of cytomegalovirus exposure and HLA in healthy donors. TCRdb's copy holds only in-frame clones and misses some; the assay was immunoSEQ multiplex PCR. The sample has 150,000 or so clones, approximately 86% seen once. Sequencing was done on a sample of PBMCs. These receptor sequences come from a man younger than 30 in good health and CMV-seropositive. The CDR3 runs from the conserved cysteine through the conserved F or W. Each record gives: D gene, J gene, clone size, V gene, CDR3 protein, CDR3 DNA. D genes are given only for firm matches. Rows may omit the clone size; those that give it use once, few, many or a size class.

TRBD1,TRBJ1-2,once,TRBV30,CAWSVAGGFSYYGYTF,TGTGCCTGGAGTGTCGCAGGGGGCTTCTCCTACTATGGCTACACCTTC
TRBD2,TRBJ2-3,NA,TRBV6-6,CASSRGGVADTQYF,TGTGCCAGCTCCCGGGGAGGGGTCGCAGATACGCAGTATTTT
TRBD2,TRBJ2-4,NA,TRBV19,CASRGEVAKNIQYF,TGTGCCAGCCGGGGGGAAGTAGCCAAAAACATTCAGTACTTC
NA,TRBJ2-3,NA,TRBV15,CATSIFGTYTDTQYF,TGTGCCACCAGCATCTTCGGGACTTACACAGATACGCAGTATTTT
NA,TRBJ1-4,NA,TRBV4-3,CASSQAATVGEKLFF,TGCGCCAGCAGCCAAGCTGCGACAGTTGGTGAAAAACTGTTTTTT
NA,TRBJ1-1,once,TRBV27,CASSYIRTGWTEAFF,TGTGCCAGCAGTTATATCAGGACGGGGTGGACTGAAGCTTTCTTT
NA,TRBJ1-2,NA,TRBV2,CASSGYGGLGYTF,TGTGCCAGCAGTGGGTACGGGGGATTGGGCTACACCTTC
TRBD1,TRBJ1-1,NA,TRBV9,CASSVAGQGGNTEAFF,TGTGCCAGCAGCGTAGCCGGACAGGGGGGGAACACTGAAGCTTTCTTT
TRBD1,TRBJ1-2,once,TRBV7-9,CASSRTGDYGYTF,TGTGCCAGCAGCCGGACAGGAGACTATGGCTACACCTTC
NA,TRBJ2-2,once,TRBV15,CATSSLTGELFF,TGTGCCACCAGCAGTCTCACCGGGGAGCTGTTTTTT
NA,TRBJ1-4,NA,TRBV18,CASSPPGRAVNEKLFF,TGTGCCAGCTCACCACCGGGCAGGGCCGTAAATGAAAAACTGTTTTTT
NA,TRBJ2-7,NA,TRBV10-3,CAIRGQGYYEQYF,TGTGCCATCAGGGGACAAGGGTACTACGAGCAGTACTTC
NA,TRBJ1-2,NA,TRBV23-1,CASSQSWEHGWGVYNTALYGYTF,TGCGCCAGCAGTCAATCGTGGGAACACGGATGGGGGGTTTACAACACAGCCCTGTATGGCTACACCTTC